This TCR beta chain was captured in a study of T cells in Graves' hyperthyroidism and ophthalmopathy. Study details: At the time of initial diagnosis and before any treatment, peripheral blood was collected. General study points: Classification by a 13 V-J model distinguished ophthalmopathy from stable hyperthyroidism. Blood samples included most of the expanded thyroid clonotypes exceeding 0.001.

Uncontrolled infection, other autoimmune disease, pregnancy and lactation each barred patients from inclusion. Amplified TCR beta CDR3 regions came from RNA transcripts. When the TCR CDR3 underwent first-round RT-PCR, the HTBI primer set was used. TCRdb passed the multiplex PCR reads through MiXCR, listing each CDR3 protein once. The sample consists of around 260,000 distinct CDR3 sequences, approximately 26% of them appearing once. The V gene lost 5 bases and the J gene lost 10 bases, with 14 bases spanning the gap. The germline gives CDR1 SEHNR, CDR2 FQNEAQ (reference sequence). The CDR3 has 12 residues. This clonotype showed up many times. Antigen unknown.

The specimen sequenced was blood. This TCR was recovered from a man between 35 and 55 years old with Graves' hyperthyroidism that later progressed to Graves' ophthalmopathy. V is TRBV7-9 and J is TRBJ1-1, with D hard to call. The CDR3 reads CASSPVEAGAFF. CDR3 DNA: TGTGCCAGCAGCCCCGTGGAGGCGGGAGCTTTCTTT.